This T cell receptor beta chain was identified in a study of identical twins. General study points: Excess sharing between twins was weaker in beta out-of-frame sequences.

This clonotype was seen only a few times. The antigen remains undetermined. This CDR3 region has 16 residues. CDR1 and CDR2 (germline): LGHDT, YNNKEL (reference sequence). J was trimmed by 7 bases and V by 0 bases; bases with no gene match: 3. Each CDR3 protein is one row after TCRdb ran MiXCR on the 5' RACE reads. The profile shows 750,000 to 950,000 distinct CDR3 sequences, roughly an eighth of them singletons. The same specimen was also included in a second study, on yellow fever vaccine responses in identical twins.

The sample was PBMCs. The V call is TRBV3-1, the J call TRBJ2-7; 16 bases map to TRBD2. The TCR originated in a woman under 30 in good health. DNA for the CDR3: TGTGCCAGCAGCCAAGAGGGGACTAGCGGGAGGGATGAGCAGTACTTC. Amino acid sequence: CASSQEGTSGRDEQYF.